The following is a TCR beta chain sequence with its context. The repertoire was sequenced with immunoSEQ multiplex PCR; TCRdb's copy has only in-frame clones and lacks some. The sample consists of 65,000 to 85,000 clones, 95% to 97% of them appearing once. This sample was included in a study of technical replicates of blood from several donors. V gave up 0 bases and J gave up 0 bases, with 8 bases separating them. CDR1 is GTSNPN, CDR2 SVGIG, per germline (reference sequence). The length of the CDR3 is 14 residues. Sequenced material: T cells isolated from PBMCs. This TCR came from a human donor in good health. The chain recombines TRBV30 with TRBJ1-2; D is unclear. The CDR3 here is CAWSVGVTNYGYTF. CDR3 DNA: TGTGCCTGGAGTGTCGGGGTTACTAACTATGGCTACACCTTC.